Shown below are 21 T cell receptor beta chains from a single sample sequenced in a study of vaccination and CD4 T cells after COVID-19. No antigen has been identified for these receptors. Oncomine TCR Beta short-read sequencing was applied to DNA from cultured CD4+ T cells. TCRdb called the PCR reads again in MiXCR, with one record for every CDR3 protein. Of roughly 15,000 distinct CDR3 sequences detected, under 65% appear once; the ten largest clones hold under 8.5%. As to treatment: approximately nine-day PBMC culture with coronavirus spike peptide pools or control peptides (ViraFEST assay). The specimen was CD4+ T cells from blood, cultured in vitro. All receptors come from a human donor who had recovered from COVID-19.

This chain connects TRBV11-2 to TRBJ2-1; no clear D gene. V was pared by 3 bases and J by 5 bases, with 11 bases between. This CDR3 spans 14 amino acids. Germline CDR1 reads SGHAT; CDR2 reads FQNNGV. The CDR3 DNA sequence: TGTGCCAGCAGCTTCCATGGGATAAACAATGAGCAGTTCTTC. It translates to CASSFHGINNEQFF.

The J gene is TRBJ2-7, the V gene TRBV6-5; D unresolved. The CDR3 totals 16 residues. V lost 0 bases to trimming and J lost 0 bases, with 12 bases between them. The V gene's germline CDR1 is MNHEY and CDR2 SVGAGI. CDR3 DNA sequence: TGTGCCAGCAGTTACTCAAAGACACCCACCTCCTACGAGCAGTACTTC. Its protein is CASSYSKTPTSYEQYF.

The chain links TRBV20-1 to TRBJ2-5; D gene ambiguous. The germline V and J ends were trimmed by 4 bases and 2 bases, with 14 bases remaining between them. Germline CDR1 DFQATT, CDR2 SNEGSKA (reference sequence). The CDR3 runs 14 residues. This CDR3 is CSATDKQKQETQYF. In DNA, the CDR3 is TGCAGTGCTACGGATAAACAGAAGCAAGAGACCCAGTACTTC.

A note on this clonotype: Germline is not matched at one junction end, which may reflect a read error. J is TRBJ2-2 and V is TRBV7-7, with 14 bases matching TRBD2. Germline V gene data show CDR1 as SSHAT and CDR2 as FNYEAQ (reference sequence). The CDR3 is 16 residues long. The chain's CDR3 is CASSTGTSGSGGELFF. The CDR3 bases are TGTGCTAGCAGCACCGGGACTAGCGGGAGTGGCGGGGAGCTGTTTTTT. Based on the CDR3 plus reference TRBV7-7 and TRBJ2-2, the full variable domain is GAGVSQSPRYKVTKRGQDVTLRCDPISSHATLYWYQQALGQGPEFLTYFNYEAQPDKSGLPSDRFSAERPEGSISTLTIQRTEQRDSAMYRCASSTGTSGSGGELFFGEGSRLTVL.

The chain carries TRBV7-8 and TRBJ2-1; D call uncertain. CDR3 length equals 13 residues. From germline, CDR1 is SGHVS and CDR2 FQNEAQ. Trimming pared 2 bases from V and 4 bases from J, leaving 6 bases between. CDR3 protein: CASSLSIYNEQFF. CDR3 in DNA: TGTGCCAGCAGCTTAAGTATTTACAATGAGCAGTTCTTC.

This clonotype has more than one count but fewer than ten. J is TRBJ1-6 and V is TRBV6-4; tentative D call: TRBD1 (5 bases). Germline V lookup: CDR1 MRHNA, CDR2 SNTAGT. V lost 11 bases, J lost 6 bases, and 11 bases lay in between. CDR3 length equals 12 residues. The CDR3 sequence: CARSTGNSPLHF. DNA for the CDR3: TGTGCCCGCTCCACAGGTAATTCACCCCTCCACTTT.

V usage is TRBV30 and J usage is TRBJ1-2, with no clear D. The CDR3 loop spans 11 amino acids. Germline CDR1 and CDR2: GTSNPN and SVGIG (reference sequence). V was pared by 2 bases and J by 4 bases, with 5 bases between. In nucleotides, the CDR3 is TGTGCCTGGAGTTGGCTCTATGGCTACACCTTC. It specifies CAWSWLYGYTF.

V and J are TRBV18 and TRBJ1-6; D is unclear. The germline CDR1 and CDR2 sequences are KGHSH and LQKENI. CDR3 length: 15 residues. V lost 2 bases, J lost 6 bases, and 11 bases lay in between. CDR3 coding DNA: TGTGCCAGCTCACCAGAGCGCGTACTTAATTCACCCCTCCACTTT. Its protein product is CASSPERVLNSPLHF. Combining the CDR3 with reference TRBV18 and TRBJ1-6 gives the whole variable domain NAGVMQNPRHLVRRRGQEARLRCSPMKGHSHVYWYRQLPEEGLKFMVYLQKENIIDESGMPKERFSAEFPKEGPSILRIQQVVRGDSAAYFCASSPERVLNSPLHFGNGTRLTVT.

The gene calls are TRBV7-8 and TRBJ2-5; D may match TRBD1 or TRBD2 (5 bases each). The germline V gene has CDR1 SGHVS and CDR2 FQNEAQ. The CDR3 has 17 amino acids. V was shortened by 1 base and J by 2 bases, with 17 bases between the two germline ends. The CDR3 DNA sequence: TGTGCCAGCAGCTTAGTGCGTTTTTCAGGGACGCAAGAGACCCAGTACTTC. Its protein product is CASSLVRFSGTQETQYF. Using reference TRBV7-8 and TRBJ2-5 for the parts outside the CDR3, the full variable domain is GAGVSQSPRYKVAKRGQDVALRCDPISGHVSLFWYQQALGQGPEFLTYFQNEAQLDKSGLPSDRFFAERPEGSVSTLKIQRTQQEDSAVYLCASSLVRFSGTQETQYFGPGTRLLVL.

The chain is built from TRBV5-1 and TRBJ2-7; 8 bases agree with TRBD2. CDR1 SGHRS and CDR2 YFSETQ come from the germline V gene. The ends lost 7 bases at V and 4 bases at J; junction bases unmatched: 10. There are 14 residues in the CDR3. The CDR3 loop is CASRQDSGTYEQYF. The CDR3 bases are TGCGCCAGCCGCCAGGATAGCGGGACTTACGAGCAGTACTTC.

V is TRBV6-2 or TRBV6-3 and J is TRBJ2-5; D is unclear. The CDR3 extends over 15 amino acids. V gave up 2 bases and J gave up 2 bases, with 12 bases separating them. The V gene's germline CDR1 is MNHEY and CDR2 SVGEGT. CDR3 sequence (DNA): TGTGCCAGCAGTTACCAGGCCTCGAATCAAGAGACCCAGTACTTC. Translation: CASSYQASNQETQYF.

The rearrangement uses TRBV6-2 or TRBV6-3 and TRBJ2-1; perhaps TRBD2 as D (5 bases). Deletions cut 2 bases from V and 0 bases from J, with 17 bases between. Germline assignment: CDR1 MNHEY and CDR2 SVGEGT. CDR3 length: 18 residues. CDR3 in amino acids: CASSYDVASASSYNEQFF. The CDR3 nucleotides are TGTGCCAGCAGTTACGACGTAGCGTCCGCTAGCTCCTACAATGAGCAGTTCTTC.

V is TRBV6-1 and J is TRBJ2-2; perhaps TRBD2 as D (6 bases). The CDR3 loop spans 14 amino acids. The germline V gene encodes CDR1 MNHNS and CDR2 SASEGT. With 7 bases removed from V and 4 bases from J, the gap between germline ends came to 13 bases. The CDR3 DNA reads as TGTGCCAGCATCGGGGGTTGGACCACCGGGGAGCTGTTTTTT. It translates to CASIGGWTTGELFF.

V and J are TRBV27 and TRBJ1-6; the D gene is possibly TRBD1 (6 bases). V was pared by 5 bases and J by 3 bases, with 14 bases between. The germline V gene has CDR1 MNHEY and CDR2 SMNVEV (reference sequence). The CDR3 consists of 16 residues. In DNA, the CDR3 is TGTGCCAGCAGTCTTTCGGGACACCGCTATAATTCACCCCTCCACTTT. This codes for CASSLSGHRYNSPLHF.

The V call is TRBV20-1, the J call TRBJ1-6; 9 bases map to TRBD1. Losses at the gene ends were 1 base for V and 0 bases for J; bases not matched to a gene: 10. The germline CDR1 and CDR2 sequences are DFQATT and SNEGSKA (reference sequence). This CDR3 region has 19 residues. The CDR3 DNA follows: TGCAGTGCTAGAGCCCCGGGACAGGGAGGGAGCTCCTATAATTCACCCCTCCACTTT. Amino acids: CSARAPGQGGSSYNSPLHF.

The V call is TRBV6-1, the J call TRBJ1-1, with 9 nucleotides matching TRBD1. The CDR3 extends over 13 amino acids. Trimming cost V 9 bases and J 6 bases; bases outside gene matches: 8. Germline V gene lookup returns CDR1 MNHNS and CDR2 SASEGT. The CDR3 DNA reads as TGTGCCAGGACCGGGACAGGGAAAGCTGAAGCTTTCTTT. This sequence encodes CARTGTGKAEAFF.

The chain joins TRBV11-3 to TRBJ2-7, with D possibly matching TRBD2 (5 bases). Trimming pared 5 bases from V and 0 bases from J, leaving 17 bases between. This CDR3 has 16 amino acids. The germline V gene has CDR1 SGHNT and CDR2 YENEEA. CDR3 in DNA: TGTGCCAGCAGCCCGGCGGACTTAACCATCTCCTACGAGCAGTACTTC. Translating it yields CASSPADLTISYEQYF.

The J gene is TRBJ1-5, the V gene TRBV19; 7 bases fit TRBD1. Germline CDR1 and CDR2: LNHDA and SQIVND (reference sequence). J was trimmed by 7 bases and V by 7 bases; bases with no gene match: 7. This CDR3 is 13 amino acids long. CDR3 sequence: CASKRGRGQPQHF. The CDR3 nucleotides read TGTGCCAGTAAGAGGGGGCGCGGGCAGCCCCAGCATTTT.

The V and J genes are TRBV7-7 and TRBJ2-5; 8 bases align to TRBD1. The junction had 9 bases not matched to a gene; V was cut back by 3 bases and J by 9 bases. Germline V gene lookup returns CDR1 SSHAT and CDR2 FNYEAQ (reference sequence). The CDR3 is 14 amino acids. This chain's CDR3 is CASSFSTGDGAQYF. The DNA of the CDR3 is TGTGCCAGCAGCTTTTCGACAGGGGATGGGGCCCAGTACTTC.

The V and J genes are TRBV12-3 or TRBV12-4 and TRBJ1-5, with 7 bases aligning to TRBD1. This CDR3 has 15 residues. The V segment lost 3 bases and the J segment 7 bases; nucleotides outside the gene matches: 9. For the CDR3, the DNA is TGTGCCAGCAGTTTTACAGGGGCCCCAGGGCAGCCCCAGCATTTT. Its translation is CASSFTGAPGQPQHF.

This clonotype has more than one count but fewer than ten. J is TRBJ1-2 and V is TRBV19, with D uncertain. CDR1 is LNHDA, CDR2 SQIVND, per germline (reference sequence). The CDR3 contains 14 residues. The ends were cut back, 6 bases at V and 1 base at J, with 12 bases in the middle. The CDR3 sequence: CASSPLPGNYGYTF. The CDR3 DNA follows: TGTGCCAGTAGCCCGCTGCCGGGTAACTATGGCTACACCTTC.